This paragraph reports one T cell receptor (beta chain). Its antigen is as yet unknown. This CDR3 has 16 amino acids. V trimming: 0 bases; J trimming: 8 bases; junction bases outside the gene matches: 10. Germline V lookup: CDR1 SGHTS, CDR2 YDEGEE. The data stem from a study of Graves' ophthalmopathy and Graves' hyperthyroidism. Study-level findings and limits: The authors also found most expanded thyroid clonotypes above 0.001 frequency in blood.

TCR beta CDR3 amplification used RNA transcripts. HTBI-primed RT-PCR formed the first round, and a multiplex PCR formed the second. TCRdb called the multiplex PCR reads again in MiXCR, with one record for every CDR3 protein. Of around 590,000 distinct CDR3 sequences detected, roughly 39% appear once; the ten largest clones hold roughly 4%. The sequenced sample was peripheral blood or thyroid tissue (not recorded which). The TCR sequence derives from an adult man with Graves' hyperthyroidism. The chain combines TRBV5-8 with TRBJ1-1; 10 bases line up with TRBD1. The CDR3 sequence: CASSLVPGQGFSEAFF. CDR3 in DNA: TGTGCCAGCAGCTTGGTTCCGGGACAGGGGTTTTCGGAAGCTTTCTTT.